The present entry profiles one T cell receptor beta chain with its context. What it recognizes is unknown. Assay used: immunoSEQ multiplex PCR; TCRdb lists only in-frame clones, some missing. Of 78,000 or so clones detected, roughly nine tenths appear once; the ten largest clones hold roughly a tenth. The data are from a study of OX40 agonist ivuxolimab in advanced cancers. Study context: Of the patients, three showed partial responses, one with hepatocellular carcinoma and two with cutaneous melanoma.

This CDR3 region has 15 residues. Between the trimmed V and J ends, which lost 3 bases and 4 bases, there was a span of 13 bases. CDR1 is LGHNA, CDR2 YSLEER, per germline. Overall study findings and caveats: CD4+ and CD8+ blood T cells expanded clonally by week 6 at 0.1 to 3.0 mg/kg.

This TCR came from an adult with an advanced solid tumor such as melanoma, head and neck, liver or kidney cancer. Sequencing used CD4+ or CD8+ T cells sorted from blood, obtained in a trial of the OX40 agonist ivuxolimab. The chain is built from TRBV4-3 and TRBJ2-1, with D hard to call. This chain's CDR3 is CASSQLRGDYNEQFF. The CDR3 coding sequence is TGCGCCAGCAGCCAGCTACGTGGGGATTACAATGAGCAGTTCTTC.